The clone carrying this TCR beta chain was seen a handful of times. Its antigen is still unknown. The data were obtained in a study of T cell clones after liver transplantation. Study context: Pre-transplant mixed lymphocyte reactions yielded third-party-reactive TCRbeta sequences as comparators for graft-donor-reactive sequences. Findings of the study overall: A larger donor-reactive than third-party decline suggested partial antigen-specific deletion.

Only in-frame clones appear in the TCRdb table, and some are missing; sequencing was by immunoSEQ multiplex PCR. The sample has about 53,000 clones, about 88% seen once. The specimen comprised CD4+ T cells from blood, sampled before liver transplant. The source of this sequence is a human donor who received a liver transplant.

The DNA for the CDR3 is TGCGCCAGCAGCTTGGAAAGGGGTCTAGCGAACCAAGAGACCCAGTACTTC. It yields the protein CASSLERGLANQETQYF. The rearrangement links TRBV5-1 to TRBJ2-5, with D maybe TRBD2 (6 bases). Trimming removed 0 bases from V and 0 bases from J, with 15 bases in between. The CDR3 has 17 residues. CDR1 and CDR2 from the germline V gene are SGHRS and YFSETQ.